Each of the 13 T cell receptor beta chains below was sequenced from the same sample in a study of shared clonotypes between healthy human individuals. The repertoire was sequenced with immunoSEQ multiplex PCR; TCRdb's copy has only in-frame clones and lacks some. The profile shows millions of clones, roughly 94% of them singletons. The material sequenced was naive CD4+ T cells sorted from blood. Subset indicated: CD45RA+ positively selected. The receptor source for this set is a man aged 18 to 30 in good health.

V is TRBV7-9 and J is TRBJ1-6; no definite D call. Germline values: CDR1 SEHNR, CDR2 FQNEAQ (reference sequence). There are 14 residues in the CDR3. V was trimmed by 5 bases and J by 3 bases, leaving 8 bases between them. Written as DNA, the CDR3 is TGTGCCAGCAGCCCTTGGGACTATAATTCACCCCTCCACTTT. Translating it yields CASSPWDYNSPLHF.

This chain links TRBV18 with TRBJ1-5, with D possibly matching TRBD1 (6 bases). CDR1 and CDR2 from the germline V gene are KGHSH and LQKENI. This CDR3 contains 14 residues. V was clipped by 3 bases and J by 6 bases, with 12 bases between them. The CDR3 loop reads CASSPTGPGQPQHF. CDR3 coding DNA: TGTGCCAGCTCACCGACAGGCCCCGGTCAGCCCCAGCATTTT.

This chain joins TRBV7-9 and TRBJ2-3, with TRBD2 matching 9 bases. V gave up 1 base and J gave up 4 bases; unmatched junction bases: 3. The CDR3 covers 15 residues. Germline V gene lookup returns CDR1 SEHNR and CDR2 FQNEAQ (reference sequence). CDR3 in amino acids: CASSLDVAGADTQYF. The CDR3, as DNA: TGTGCCAGCAGCTTAGATGTAGCGGGGGCAGATACGCAGTATTTT.

CDR3 nucleotide sequence: TGTGCCAGCAGCCCCGAGGGTTGGGGTGACCTTGAGGAAACTGAAGCTTTCTTT. It is translated as CASSPEGWGDLEETEAFF. This chain uses TRBV13 with TRBJ1-1, with D uncertain. The V end was cut by 5 bases, the J end by 5 bases, with 27 bases between. This CDR3 contains 18 residues. Germline values: CDR1 PRHDT, CDR2 FYEKMQ (reference sequence).

The CDR3 sequence is CASSLGGGLNEQFF. In nucleotides, the CDR3 is TGTGCCAGCAGTTTAGGCGGGGGGCTAAATGAGCAGTTCTTC. The chain recombines TRBV28 with TRBJ2-1; TRBD2 agrees at 8 bases. Germline V lookup: CDR1 MDHEN, CDR2 SYDVKM. The CDR3 is 14 amino acids. The junction had 4 bases not matched to a gene; V was cut back by 2 bases and J by 7 bases.

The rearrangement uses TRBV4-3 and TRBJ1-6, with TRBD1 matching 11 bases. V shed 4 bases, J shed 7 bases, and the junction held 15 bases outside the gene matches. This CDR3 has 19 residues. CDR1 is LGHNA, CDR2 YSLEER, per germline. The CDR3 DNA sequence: TGCGCCAGCAGCCGGTACCCGGAAGGGACAGGGGGTAAGAATTCACCCCTCCACTTT. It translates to CASSRYPEGTGGKNSPLHF.

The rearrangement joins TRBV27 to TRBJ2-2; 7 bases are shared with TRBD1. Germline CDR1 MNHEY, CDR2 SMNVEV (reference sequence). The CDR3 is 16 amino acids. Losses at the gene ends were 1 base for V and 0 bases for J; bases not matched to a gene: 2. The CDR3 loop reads CASSLWGTANTGELFF. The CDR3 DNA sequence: TGTGCCAGCAGTTTATGGGGGACAGCGAACACCGGGGAGCTGTTTTTT.

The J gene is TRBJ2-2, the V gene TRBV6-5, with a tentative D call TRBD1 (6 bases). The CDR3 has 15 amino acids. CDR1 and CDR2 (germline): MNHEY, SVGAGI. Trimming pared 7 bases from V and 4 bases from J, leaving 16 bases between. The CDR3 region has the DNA TGTGCCAGCACCAGAACAGGGTTAGGCACCGGGGAGCTGTTTTTT. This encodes CASTRTGLGTGELFF.

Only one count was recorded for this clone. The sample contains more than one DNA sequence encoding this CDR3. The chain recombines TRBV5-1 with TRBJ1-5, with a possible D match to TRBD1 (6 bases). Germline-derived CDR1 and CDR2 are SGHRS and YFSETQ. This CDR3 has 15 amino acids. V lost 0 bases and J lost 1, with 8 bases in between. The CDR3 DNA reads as TGCGCCAGCAGCTTGGAGGGACACAGCAATCAGCCCCAGCATTTT. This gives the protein CASSLEGHSNQPQHF.

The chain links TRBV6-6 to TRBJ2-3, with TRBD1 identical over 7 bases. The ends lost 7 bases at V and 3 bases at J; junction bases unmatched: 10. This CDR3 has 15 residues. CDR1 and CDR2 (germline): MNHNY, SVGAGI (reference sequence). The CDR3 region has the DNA TGTGCCAGCACTTTACGTGGACAGGAGACAGATACGCAGTATTTT. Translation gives CASTLRGQETDTQYF.

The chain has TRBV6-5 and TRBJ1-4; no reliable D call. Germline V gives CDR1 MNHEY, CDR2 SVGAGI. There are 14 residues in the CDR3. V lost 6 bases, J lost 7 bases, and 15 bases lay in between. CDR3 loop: CASRATGGGEKLFF. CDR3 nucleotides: TGTGCCAGCAGGGCCACCGGAGGAGGTGAAAAACTGTTTTTT.

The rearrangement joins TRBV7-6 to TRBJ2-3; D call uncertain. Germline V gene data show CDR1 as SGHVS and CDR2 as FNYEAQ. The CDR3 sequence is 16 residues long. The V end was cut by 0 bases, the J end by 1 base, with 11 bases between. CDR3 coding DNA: TGTGCCAGCAGCTTAGCGCACATTCGGGGCACAGATACGCAGTATTTT. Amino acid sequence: CASSLAHIRGTDTQYF.

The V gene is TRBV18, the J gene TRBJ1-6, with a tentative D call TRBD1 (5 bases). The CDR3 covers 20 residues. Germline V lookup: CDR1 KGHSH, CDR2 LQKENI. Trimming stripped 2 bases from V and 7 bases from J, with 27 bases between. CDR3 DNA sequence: TGTGCCAGCTCACCAGGAAGGCAGGGTCCCCTCCTCCTCTCGAATTCACCCCTCCACTTT. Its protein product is CASSPGRQGPLLLSNSPLHF. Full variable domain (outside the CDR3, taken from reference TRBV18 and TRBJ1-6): NAGVMQNPRHLVRRRGQEARLRCSPMKGHSHVYWYRQLPEEGLKFMVYLQKENIIDESGMPKERFSAEFPKEGPSILRIQQVVRGDSAAYFCASSPGRQGPLLLSNSPLHFGNGTRLTVT.